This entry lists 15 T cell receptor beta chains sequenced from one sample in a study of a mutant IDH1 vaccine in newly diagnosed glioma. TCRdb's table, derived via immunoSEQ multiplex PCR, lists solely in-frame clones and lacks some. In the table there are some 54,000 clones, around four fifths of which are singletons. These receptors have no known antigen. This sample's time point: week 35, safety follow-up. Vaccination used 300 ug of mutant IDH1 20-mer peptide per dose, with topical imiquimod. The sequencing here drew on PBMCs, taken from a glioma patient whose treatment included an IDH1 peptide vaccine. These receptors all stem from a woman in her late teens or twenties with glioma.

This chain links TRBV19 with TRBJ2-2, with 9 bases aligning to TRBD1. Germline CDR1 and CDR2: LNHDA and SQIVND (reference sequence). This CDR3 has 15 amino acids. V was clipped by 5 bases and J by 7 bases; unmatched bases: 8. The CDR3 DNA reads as TGTGCCAGTAGTTTTCGCGGGACAGGGATCGGGGAGCTGTTTTTT. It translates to CASSFRGTGIGELFF.

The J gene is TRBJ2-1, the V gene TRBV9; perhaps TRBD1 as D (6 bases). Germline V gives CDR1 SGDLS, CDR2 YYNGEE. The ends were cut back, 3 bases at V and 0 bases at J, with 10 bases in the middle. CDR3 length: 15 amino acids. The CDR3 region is CASSEGTSSYNEQFF. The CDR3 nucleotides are TGTGCCAGCAGCGAGGGGACAAGCTCCTACAATGAGCAGTTCTTC.

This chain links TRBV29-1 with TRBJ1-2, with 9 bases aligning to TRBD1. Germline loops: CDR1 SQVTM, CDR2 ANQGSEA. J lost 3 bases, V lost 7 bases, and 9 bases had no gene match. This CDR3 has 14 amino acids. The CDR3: CSGGRTGDHYGYTF. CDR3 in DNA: TGCAGCGGCGGACGGACAGGGGACCACTATGGCTACACCTTC.

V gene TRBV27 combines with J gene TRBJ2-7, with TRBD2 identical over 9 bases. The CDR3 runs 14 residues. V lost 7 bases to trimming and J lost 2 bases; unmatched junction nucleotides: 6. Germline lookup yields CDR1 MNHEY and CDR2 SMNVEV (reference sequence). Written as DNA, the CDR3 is TGTGCCAGCACCCCTAGCGGGACAACCTACGAGCAGTACTTC. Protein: CASTPSGTTYEQYF.

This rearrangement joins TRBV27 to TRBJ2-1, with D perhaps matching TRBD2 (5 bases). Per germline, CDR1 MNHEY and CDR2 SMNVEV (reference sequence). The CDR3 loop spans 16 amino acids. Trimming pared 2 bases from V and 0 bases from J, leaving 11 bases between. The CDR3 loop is CASSLMGSPSYNEQFF. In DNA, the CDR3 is TGTGCCAGCAGTTTAATGGGGAGTCCCTCCTACAATGAGCAGTTCTTC.

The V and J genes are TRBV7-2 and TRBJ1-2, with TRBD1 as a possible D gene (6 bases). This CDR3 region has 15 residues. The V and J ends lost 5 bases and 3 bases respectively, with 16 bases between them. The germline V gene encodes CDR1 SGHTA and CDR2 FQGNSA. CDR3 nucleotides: TGTGCCAGCAGCCCCAGGGGAGGGTCTTACTATGGCTACACCTTC. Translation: CASSPRGGSYYGYTF. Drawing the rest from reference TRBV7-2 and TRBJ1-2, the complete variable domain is GAGVSQSPSNKVTEKGKDVELRCDPISGHTALYWYRQSLGQGLEFLIYFQGNSAPDKSGLPSDRFSAERTGGSVSTLTIQRTQQEDSAVYLCASSPRGGSYYGYTFGSGTRLTVV.

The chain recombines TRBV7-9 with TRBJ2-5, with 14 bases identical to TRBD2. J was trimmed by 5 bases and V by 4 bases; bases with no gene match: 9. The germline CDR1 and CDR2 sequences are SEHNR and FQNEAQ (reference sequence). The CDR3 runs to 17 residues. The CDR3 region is CASSSRTSGGYGETQYF. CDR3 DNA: TGTGCCAGCAGCTCACGGACTAGCGGGGGGTACGGTGAGACCCAGTACTTC.

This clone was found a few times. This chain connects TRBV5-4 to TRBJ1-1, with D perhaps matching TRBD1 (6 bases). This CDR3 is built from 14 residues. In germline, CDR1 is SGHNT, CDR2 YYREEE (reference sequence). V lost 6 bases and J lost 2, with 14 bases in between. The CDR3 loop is CASTMSGGNTEAFF. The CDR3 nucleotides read TGTGCCAGCACCATGTCCGGGGGCAACACTGAAGCTTTCTTT.

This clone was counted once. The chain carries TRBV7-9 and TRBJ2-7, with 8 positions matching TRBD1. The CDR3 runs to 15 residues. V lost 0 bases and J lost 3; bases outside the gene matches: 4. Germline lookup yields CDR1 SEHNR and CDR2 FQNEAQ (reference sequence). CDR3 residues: CASSLAWTGIYEQYF. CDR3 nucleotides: TGTGCCAGCAGCTTAGCGTGGACAGGGATCTACGAGCAGTACTTC.

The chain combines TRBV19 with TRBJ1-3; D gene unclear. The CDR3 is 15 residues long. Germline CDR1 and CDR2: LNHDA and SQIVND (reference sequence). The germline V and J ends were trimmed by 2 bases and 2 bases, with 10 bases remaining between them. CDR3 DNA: TGTGCCAGTAGTATACATGGGTCGGCTGGAAACACCATATATTTT. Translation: CASSIHGSAGNTIYF.

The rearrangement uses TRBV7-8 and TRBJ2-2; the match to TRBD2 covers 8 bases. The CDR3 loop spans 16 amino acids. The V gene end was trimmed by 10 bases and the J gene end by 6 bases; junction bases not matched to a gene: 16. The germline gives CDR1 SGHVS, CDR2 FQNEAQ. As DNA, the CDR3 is TGTGCCACCTCCCCTTTCTTCGGGGGGGCCTCCGGGGAGCTGTTTTTT. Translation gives CATSPFFGGASGELFF.

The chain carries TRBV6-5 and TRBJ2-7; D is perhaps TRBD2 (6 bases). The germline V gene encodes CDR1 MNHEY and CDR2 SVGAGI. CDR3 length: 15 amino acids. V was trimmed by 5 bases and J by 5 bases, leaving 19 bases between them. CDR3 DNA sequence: TGTGCCAGCAGTCTCCCGGACCCAGGGAGGAACGAGCAGTACTTC. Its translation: CASSLPDPGRNEQYF.

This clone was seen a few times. The CDR3: CASSQGSGREAFF. DNA of the CDR3: TGCGCCAGCAGCCAAGGCTCTGGGCGAGAAGCTTTCTTT. This sequence joins TRBV4-1 and TRBJ1-1; D call uncertain. With 1 base removed from V and 8 bases from J, the gap between germline ends came to 11 bases. The CDR3 covers 13 residues. Per germline, CDR1 MGHRA and CDR2 YSYEKL.

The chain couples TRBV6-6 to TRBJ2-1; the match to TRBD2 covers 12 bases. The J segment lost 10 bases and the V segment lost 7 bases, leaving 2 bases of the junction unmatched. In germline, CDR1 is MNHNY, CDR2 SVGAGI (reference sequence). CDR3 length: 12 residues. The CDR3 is CASNGLAGEQFF. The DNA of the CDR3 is TGTGCCAGCAACGGACTAGCGGGGGAGCAGTTCTTC.

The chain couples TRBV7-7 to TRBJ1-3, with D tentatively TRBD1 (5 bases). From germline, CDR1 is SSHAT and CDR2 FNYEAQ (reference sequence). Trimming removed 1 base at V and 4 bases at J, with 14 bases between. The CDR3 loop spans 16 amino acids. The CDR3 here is CASSLGQGLPGNTIYF. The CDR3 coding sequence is TGTGCCAGCAGCTTAGGGCAGGGTCTCCCAGGAAACACCATATATTTT.